This TCR beta chain was identified during a study of cytomegalovirus exposure and HLA in healthy donors. The donors were members of the roughly 120-subject validation cohort (separate from the roughly 700-subject first cohort). Clones were sequenced by immunoSEQ multiplex PCR, and TCRdb holds only the in-frame ones, with some missing. The sample records around 180,000 clones, about 80% being singletons. The germline V gene encodes CDR1 LNHNV and CDR2 YYDKDF (reference sequence). Trimming removed 2 bases from V and 0 bases from J; junction bases left unmatched: 7. This CDR3 comprises 17 residues. The V and J genes are TRBV15 and TRBJ2-5, with 9 bases that match TRBD2. The TCR was taken from a man aged 18 to 30 in good health and CMV-seropositive. The sample was PBMCs. CDR3 residues: CATSRPGASGDQETQYF. CDR3 DNA sequence: TGTGCCACCAGCAGACCCGGGGCTAGCGGGGACCAAGAGACCCAGTACTTC.